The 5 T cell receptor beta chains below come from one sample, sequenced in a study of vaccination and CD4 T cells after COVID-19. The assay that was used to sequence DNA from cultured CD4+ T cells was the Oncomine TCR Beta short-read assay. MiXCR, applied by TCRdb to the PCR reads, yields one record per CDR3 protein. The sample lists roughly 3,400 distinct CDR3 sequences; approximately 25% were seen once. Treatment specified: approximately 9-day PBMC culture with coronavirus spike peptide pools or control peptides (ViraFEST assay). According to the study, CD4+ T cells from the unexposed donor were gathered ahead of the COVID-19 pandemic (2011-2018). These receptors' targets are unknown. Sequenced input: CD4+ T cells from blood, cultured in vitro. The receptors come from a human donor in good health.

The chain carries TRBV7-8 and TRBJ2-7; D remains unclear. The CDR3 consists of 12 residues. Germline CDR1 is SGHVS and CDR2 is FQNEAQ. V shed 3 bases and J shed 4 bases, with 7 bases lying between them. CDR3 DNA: TGTGCCAGCAGCTTTTGGGTTTACGAGCAGTACTTC. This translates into CASSFWVYEQYF.

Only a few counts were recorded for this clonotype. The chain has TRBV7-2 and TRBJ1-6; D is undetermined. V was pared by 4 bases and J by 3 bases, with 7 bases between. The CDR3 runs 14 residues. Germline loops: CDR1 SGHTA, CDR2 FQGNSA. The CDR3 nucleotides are TGTGCCAGCAGCTCGACGGGCTATAATTCACCCCTCCACTTT. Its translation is CASSSTGYNSPLHF.

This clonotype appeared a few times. CDR3 coding DNA: TGTGCCACCAGTGACAGGACAGGTAATGTGGGCAATGAGCAGTTCTTC. As protein: CATSDRTGNVGNEQFF. The chain carries TRBV24-1 and TRBJ2-1, with TRBD1 identical over 7 bases. CDR3 length: 16 amino acids. Germline V gene lookup returns CDR1 KGHDR and CDR2 SFDVKD. The J segment lost 6 bases and the V segment lost 4 bases, leaving 11 bases of the junction unmatched.

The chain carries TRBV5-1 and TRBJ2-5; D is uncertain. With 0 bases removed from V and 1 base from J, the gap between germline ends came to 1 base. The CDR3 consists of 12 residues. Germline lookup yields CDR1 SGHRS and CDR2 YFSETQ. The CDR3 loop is CASSLAQETQYF. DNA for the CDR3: TGCGCCAGCAGCTTGGCCCAAGAGACCCAGTACTTC. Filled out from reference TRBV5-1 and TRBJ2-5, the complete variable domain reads KAGVTQTPRYLIKTRGQQVTLSCSPISGHRSVSWYQQTPGQGLQFLFEYFSETQRNKGNFPGRFSGRQFSNSRSEMNVSTLELGDSALYLCASSLAQETQYFGPGTRLLVL.

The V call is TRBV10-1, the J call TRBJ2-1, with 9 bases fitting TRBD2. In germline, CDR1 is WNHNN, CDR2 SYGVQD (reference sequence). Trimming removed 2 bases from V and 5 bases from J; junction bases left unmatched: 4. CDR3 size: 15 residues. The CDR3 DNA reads TGCGCCAGCAGTGAGGCGGGAGGGCCTCACAATGAGCAGTTCTTC. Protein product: CASSEAGGPHNEQFF.